This T cell receptor (beta chain) was identified in a study of blood T cells in healthy people across ages (dated by TCRdb to between 2014 and 2016). With respect to the entire study: In model experiments, template switching captured about one uniquely barcoded TCR beta cDNA molecule for every two T cells. The study measured age-related changes in TCR beta repertoire diversity using deep sequencing normalized with unique cDNA molecular identifiers. The donors were divided into four age groups: young (average about 16 years), middle-aged (around 37), aged (approximately 62) and long-lived (about 90). To avoid experimental bias, donors of different ages were spread randomly across the sequencing lanes. The study analyzed two additional independent replicas of 1 million unique cDNA reads from the same blood draw for two donors, one aged 18 to 30 and one aged 80 or older. Summary of the overall study and its limitations: Estimates of total diversity from one million sequenced T cells were regarded as lower bounds and underestimates. Observed TCR beta diversity per million T cells fell roughly linearly with age, and a significant reduction was already apparent by age approximately 41. Compared with the aged group, more naive CD4+ T cells, fewer expanded clones and increased TCR diversity were shown by the long-lived group, suggesting age selection. A strong correlation was found between observed TCR beta diversity and the percentage of naive T cells measured by flow cytometry. Because donor CMV infection status was unknown, age-related changes in expanded clonotypes were potentially confounded. Since profiling was done on bulk unsorted PBMCs, naive and antigen-experienced compartments could not be conclusively compared.

The approximately 41 donors, aged about 6 to 95 years, were systemically healthy Caucasian individuals from Russia. About 10 milliliters of peripheral blood were collected from each donor into EDTA-treated Vacutainer tubes. PBMCs were isolated by Ficoll-Paque density-gradient centrifugation, with at least 6.5 million obtained per sample. Total RNA, at least 6 micrograms per sample, was extracted from PBMCs with Trizol reagent. For every donor, an aliquot of PBMCs went through flow cytometry to measure the percentages of naive CD45RAhigh/CD27high T cells. Library preparation employed 5' RACE. Instrument used: Illumina HiSeq 2500. A second roughly 6 to 12 cycle PCR used a sample-barcoded 5' primer and a J-beta primer mix. A template-switch 5' adaptor carrying 12 random nucleotides introduced a unique molecular identifier onto each TCR beta cDNA molecule. At least 2.5 million CDR3-containing paired-end reads were obtained from each sample. First-strand cDNA synthesis was performed from all RNA using the Mint cDNA synthesis kit, with priming by a TRBC-specific oligonucleotide. After uracil-DNA glycosylase treatment, a first 18-cycle PCR used universal primers M1SS and BC2_uni_R on all cDNA. As for how the authors treated the data: Each sample was normalized by randomly selecting 1 million high-quality reads, each carrying a distinct molecular identifier. Reads sharing molecular identifiers were discarded rather than binned into consensus sequences. MiTCR, with a Q25 quality threshold and the strictest error-elimination algorithm, was used for CDR3 identification, clonotype clustering and error correction. A nonparametric unseen species model using Euler transformation provided a lower-bound estimate of total TCR beta diversity. TCRdb itself trimmed the public reads at Q25 with fastp, ran MiXCR and retained productive beta chains. CDR3 protein sequences are deduplicated, and each keeps its most common genes and DNA. The V and J calls come from TCRdb's annotation, not from the publication. For this sample there are some 900,000 distinct CDR3 sequences; 29% appear just once. Around 16% of the sample lies in the top ten.

At least ten counts were recorded for this clonotype. It lacks a known antigen. It has no much larger one-base neighbor in the sample; base qualities were not kept. Spanning cysteine to phenylalanine, the CDR3 consists of 15 amino acids. Only the CDR3 region is kept as DNA, spanning 45 bases read in frame from base 1. V is clipped by 4 bases and J by 0 bases, and the sequence between their germline boundaries is 10 bases long. The specimen sequenced was blood. The rearranged segments are TRBV12-3 or TRBV12-4 and TRBJ2-4; TRBD2 is a weak D gene call, 6 bases matching. The receptor was derived from a woman of 80 years or more in good health. Read as DNA, the sequence is TGTGCCAGCAGTTGGGGGGATATAGCCAAAAACATTCAGTACTTC. This is translated as CASSWGDIAKNIQYF.